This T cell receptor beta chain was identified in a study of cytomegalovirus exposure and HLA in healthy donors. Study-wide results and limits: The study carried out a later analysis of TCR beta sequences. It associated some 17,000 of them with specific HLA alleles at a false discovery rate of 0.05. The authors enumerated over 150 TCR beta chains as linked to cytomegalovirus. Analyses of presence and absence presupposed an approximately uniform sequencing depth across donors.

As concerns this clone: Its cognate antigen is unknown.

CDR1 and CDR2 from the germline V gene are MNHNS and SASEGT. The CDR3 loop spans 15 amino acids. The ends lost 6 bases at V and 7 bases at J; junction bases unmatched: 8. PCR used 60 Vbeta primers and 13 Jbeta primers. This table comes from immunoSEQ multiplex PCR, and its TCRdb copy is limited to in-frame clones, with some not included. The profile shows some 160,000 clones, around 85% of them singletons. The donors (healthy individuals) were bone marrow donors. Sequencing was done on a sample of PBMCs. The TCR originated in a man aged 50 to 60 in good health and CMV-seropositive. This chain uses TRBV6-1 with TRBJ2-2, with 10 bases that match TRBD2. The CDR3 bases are TGTGCCAGCAGCGTCTGGACTAGCGGTAGCGGGGAGCTGTTTTTT. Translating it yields CASSVWTSGSGELFF.